This T cell receptor (beta chain) was captured by sequencing in a study of CD8 T cells in cerebrospinal fluid in Alzheimer's disease. TCRdb processed the 10x single-cell sequencing reads again and assigns one entry to each CDR3 protein, with no DNA. The sample yields about 1,200 distinct CDR3 sequences, of which the top ten take up around 9%. Study-wide points: Patients with mild cognitive impairment or Alzheimer's disease had a larger top CSF clone percentage than controls.

This clonotype is labeled large based on frequency. Its antigen is currently unknown. Looked up from germline, CDR1 is MNHNY and CDR2 is SVGAGI (reference sequence). CDR3 length: 15 residues. The sequence derives from a human donor in good health. Sequencing was done on a sample of cerebrospinal fluid. The chain carries TRBV6-6 and TRBJ2-1; TCRdb picks TRBD2, but there is no DNA to check that call. Here the CDR3 reads CASSDRGTSSREQFF.